The present T cell receptor (beta chain) was sequenced within a study of identical twins. Carrying unique molecular identifiers, the cDNA also gained a universal primer site through template switching. TCRdb reprocessed the 5' RACE reads with MiXCR, giving one entry per CDR3 protein. The repertoire consists of roughly 1,500,000 distinct CDR3 sequences, with around a third occurring once and the leading ten covering roughly 0.3%. Remarks on this clonotype: The antigen is unknown.

Everyone who donated was a healthy Caucasian. Study outcomes and limitations: The authors drew conclusions from cross-sectional statistical analysis rather than following the same donors.

V lost 1 base and J lost 4, with 14 bases in between. This CDR3 is built from 15 residues. Germline V lookup: CDR1 DFQATT, CDR2 SNEGSKA (reference sequence). This clonotype was obtained from a newborn girl in good health. The rearrangement joins TRBV20-1 to TRBJ2-1, with D possibly called TRBD1 or TRBD2 (6 bases each). Input material: cord blood. CDR3 region: CSARGMGGRYNEQFF. The CDR3 DNA is TGCAGTGCTAGAGGTATGGGGGGCAGGTACAATGAGCAGTTCTTC.